These 16 T cell receptor beta chains came from one sample sequenced in a study of blood T cell repertoires in COVID-19. Sequenced by immunoSEQ multiplex PCR; TCRdb stores in-frame clones only, minus some. This sample has 110,000 or so clones, with more than 75% found just once. Sample: peripheral blood. These TCRs come from a woman in her 40s with acute or convalescent COVID-19.

The chain joins TRBV5-1 to TRBJ1-1; D uncertain. This CDR3 is built from 14 residues. Germline CDR1 reads SGHRS; CDR2 reads YFSETQ. V dropped 4 bases and J dropped 1 base, with 11 bases sitting between them. The CDR3 DNA reads as TGCGCCAGCAGCCCCGCGGCGGGGAACACTGAAGCTTTCTTT. This sequence encodes CASSPAAGNTEAFF.

The gene calls are TRBV2 and TRBJ2-7; D might be TRBD1 (6 bases). CDR3 length: 15 residues. The germline V gene encodes CDR1 SNHLY and CDR2 FYNNEI. Trimming cost V 5 bases and J 1 base, with 15 bases left between them. The CDR3 DNA sequence: TGTGCCAGCAGTTTTTCAGGGGTTGGGTCCTACGAGCAGTACTTC. It yields the protein CASSFSGVGSYEQYF.

This rearrangement joins TRBV6-4 to TRBJ1-1; D unclear. Trimming pared 5 bases from V and 1 base from J, leaving 8 bases between. CDR1 and CDR2 (germline): MRHNA, SNTAGT. CDR3 size: 13 residues. CDR3 region: CASSLTENTEAFF. The CDR3 region has the DNA TGTGCCAGCAGTCTAACAGAGAACACTGAAGCTTTCTTT.

This chain joins TRBV4-1 and TRBJ1-5; weak D call: TRBD1 (6 bases). Germline lookup yields CDR1 MGHRA and CDR2 YSYEKL. The length of the CDR3 is 17 residues. Trimming shortened V by 1 base and J by 0 bases, and 13 bases separated the two germline ends. The CDR3 reads CASSQVARTASNQPQHF. The DNA of the CDR3 is TGCGCCAGCAGCCAAGTTGCTCGGACAGCTAGCAATCAGCCCCAGCATTTT.

This chain connects TRBV10-3 to TRBJ1-2; D unresolved. The germline V gene has CDR1 ENHRY and CDR2 SYGVKD. CDR3 length: 13 amino acids. The germline V and J ends were trimmed by 7 bases and 6 bases, with 15 bases remaining between them. In DNA form, the CDR3 reads TGTGCCATCAACCCTGGCTGGGAGAATGGCTACACCTTC. Encoded protein: CAINPGWENGYTF.

This rearrangement joins TRBV7-2 to TRBJ2-2, with TRBD2 matching 9 bases. The CDR3 has 15 amino acids. CDR1 and CDR2 from the germline V gene are SGHTA and FQGNSA. V lost 7 bases and J lost 2; bases outside the gene matches: 5. In DNA form, the CDR3 reads TGTGCCAGCATCTTTAGCGGGGGTAACACCGGGGAGCTGTTTTTT. It is translated as CASIFSGGNTGELFF.

This clone was found once. The CDR3 loop is CASSQDPGGGPGELFF. As DNA, the CDR3 is TGCGCCAGCAGCCAAGATCCCGGCGGGGGGCCCGGGGAGCTGTTTTTT. V and J are TRBV4-3 and TRBJ2-2; 8 bases match TRBD2. Trimming cost V 0 bases and J 6 bases; bases outside gene matches: 6. The CDR3 is made up of 16 amino acids. Germline assignment: CDR1 LGHNA and CDR2 YSLEER.

The chain joins TRBV6-5 to TRBJ2-3; TRBD2 aligns across 7 bases. CDR1 and CDR2 from the germline V gene are MNHEY and SVGAGI. The CDR3 has 13 amino acids. V shed 2 bases and J 10 bases; nucleotides not matched to a gene: 6. As DNA, the CDR3 is TGTGCCAGCAGTTACCCCGGGGGGAAAGCGCAGTATTTT. Its protein product is CASSYPGGKAQYF.

The CDR3 sequence is CASHQGWYGYTF. The CDR3 DNA is TGTGCCAGTCACCAGGGCTGGTATGGCTACACCTTC. This sequence joins TRBV19 and TRBJ1-2, with a possible D match to TRBD1 (5 bases). This CDR3 has 12 amino acids. CDR1 LNHDA and CDR2 SQIVND come from the germline V gene (reference sequence). The V end lost 8 bases, the J end lost 5 bases, and 12 bases lay between the germline ends.

This clone was detected a few times. The rearrangement links TRBV4-2 to TRBJ2-2, with 11 bases matching TRBD2. The CDR3 spans 19 residues. Losses at the gene ends were 3 bases for V and 0 bases for J; bases not matched to a gene: 9. Germline assignment: CDR1 LGHNA and CDR2 YNFKEQ. The CDR3 sequence: CASSHSGLAGGSNTGELFF. In nucleotides, the CDR3 is TGTGCCAGCAGCCACTCAGGGCTAGCGGGGGGTTCGAACACCGGGGAGCTGTTTTTT.

This clone was seen just once. V usage is TRBV4-1 and J usage is TRBJ1-3, with 8 bases matching TRBD1. Trimming removed 4 bases from V and 1 base from J; junction bases left unmatched: 12. From germline, CDR1 is MGHRA and CDR2 YSYEKL. The CDR3 has 18 amino acids. DNA of the CDR3: TGCGCCAGCAGCCGTTTCGGACAGGGAGCCATTTCTGGAAACACCATATATTTT. Translating gives CASSRFGQGAISGNTIYF.

The chain links TRBV2 to TRBJ2-3; 10 nucleotides line up with TRBD2. CDR3 length equals 18 residues. Losses at the gene ends were 6 bases for V and 5 bases for J; bases not matched to a gene: 17. Germline CDR1 reads SNHLY; CDR2 reads FYNNEI. The CDR3 nucleotides read TGTGCCAGCAGCCGAGGAAGACCCAGCGGGAGGGATGAAGATACGCAGTATTTT. Amino acids: CASSRGRPSGRDEDTQYF.

The V gene is TRBV7-2, the J gene TRBJ1-3; D might be TRBD1 (5 bases). This CDR3 is 16 amino acids long. Germline V gene data show CDR1 as SGHTA and CDR2 as FQGNSA. V lost 1 base to trimming and J lost 0 bases, with 10 bases between them. Here the CDR3 reads CASSLVGARSGNTIYF. CDR3 nucleotide sequence: TGTGCCAGCAGCTTAGTAGGGGCACGCTCTGGAAACACCATATATTTT.

The V gene is TRBV10-3, the J gene TRBJ1-2, with D possibly matching TRBD1 (5 bases). V gave up 0 bases and J gave up 3 bases, with 8 bases separating them. The germline gives CDR1 ENHRY, CDR2 SYGVKD. This CDR3 is built from 14 residues. As DNA, the CDR3 is TGTGCCATCAGTGAGTCGTGGGGGGACTATGGCTACACCTTC. Protein: CAISESWGDYGYTF.

The chain joins TRBV18 to TRBJ2-1; D not certain. Germline V lookup: CDR1 KGHSH, CDR2 LQKENI. The CDR3 is 15 residues long. Trimming stripped 3 bases from V and 1 base from J, with 10 bases between. CDR3 sequence: CASSPEAGSYNEQFF. In nucleotides, the CDR3 is TGTGCCAGCTCACCTGAGGCCGGGTCCTACAATGAGCAGTTCTTC.

This chain uses TRBV10-3 with TRBJ1-1; D gene ambiguous. Germline loops: CDR1 ENHRY, CDR2 SYGVKD. V lost 2 bases to trimming and J lost 1 base, with 8 bases between them. The CDR3 spans 14 residues. The CDR3, as DNA: TGTGCCATCAGTGAGCTGAACGGGAACACTGAAGCTTTCTTT. Protein product: CAISELNGNTEAFF.